A single sample is the source of the 28 T cell receptor beta chains below, sequenced in a study of technical replicates of blood from a few donors. The data were produced by immunoSEQ multiplex PCR, yet TCRdb's version contains in-frame clones alone and is incomplete. The sample has nearly 80,000 clones, around 96% seen once; the top ten hold roughly 0.3%. Sequencing was performed on T cells isolated from PBMCs. The source is a human donor in good health.

CDR3 DNA sequence: TGTGCCAGCAGCTTAGATACAGCCGGCGAGCAGTACTTC. It is translated as CASSLDTAGEQYF. The chain carries TRBV7-9 and TRBJ2-7; D is unresolved. The V end was cut by 1 base, the J end by 6 bases, with 10 bases between. The V gene's germline CDR1 is SEHNR and CDR2 FQNEAQ (reference sequence). This CDR3 contains 13 residues.

J is TRBJ2-5 and V is TRBV29-1, with D maybe TRBD1 (5 bases). CDR3 length: 12 residues. Germline-derived CDR1 and CDR2 are SQVTM and ANQGSEA. Deletions cut 2 bases from V and 5 bases from J, with 9 bases between. In DNA form, the CDR3 reads TGCAGCGTTGAAATGTCAGGGGAGACCCAGTACTTC. Protein sequence: CSVEMSGETQYF.

The chain couples TRBV7-8 to TRBJ2-7; D gene ambiguous. The CDR3 is 12 amino acids. The germline V gene has CDR1 SGHVS and CDR2 FQNEAQ. The V end was cut by 0 bases, the J end by 3 bases, with 3 bases between. The CDR3 coding sequence is TGTGCCAGCAGCTTAGCTAACTACGAGCAGTACTTC. This encodes CASSLANYEQYF.

V and J are TRBV7-6 and TRBJ2-7, with D possibly TRBD1 on 6 matching bases. Germline CDR1 reads SGHVS; CDR2 reads FNYEAQ. The germline V and J ends were trimmed by 5 bases and 3 bases, with 17 bases remaining between them. The CDR3 has 15 residues. The CDR3: CASSNYRENYYEQYF. The CDR3 coding sequence is TGTGCCAGCAGCAATTACAGGGAGAACTACTACGAGCAGTACTTC.

The V and J genes are TRBV7-9 and TRBJ2-1; unclear D gene. CDR1 and CDR2 (germline): SEHNR, FQNEAQ (reference sequence). Trimming left V 2 bases short and J 10 bases short, with 9 bases between. The CDR3 runs 12 residues. The CDR3 spells CASSLLVSEQFF. The CDR3 bases are TGTGCCAGCAGCTTATTAGTATCCGAGCAGTTCTTC.

The V and J genes are TRBV6-1 and TRBJ2-3; tentatively, D is TRBD1 (5 bases). V lost 0 bases, J lost 6 bases, and 10 bases lay in between. CDR3 length equals 14 residues. Germline-derived CDR1 and CDR2 are MNHNS and SASEGT. CDR3 DNA: TGTGCCAGCAGTGAAGCGGCAGGGTGGGATACGCAGTATTTT. As protein: CASSEAAGWDTQYF.

The gene calls are TRBV6-5 and TRBJ2-7; the match to TRBD2 covers 9 bases. The germline V gene encodes CDR1 MNHEY and CDR2 SVGAGI. The CDR3 sequence is 14 residues long. Trimming removed 6 bases from V and 6 bases from J; junction bases left unmatched: 9. The CDR3 loop reads CASSPAGGVPEQYF. CDR3 nucleotide sequence: TGTGCCAGCAGCCCAGCGGGAGGAGTCCCCGAGCAGTACTTC.

The chain employs TRBV27 and TRBJ2-7; D gene uncertain. The CDR3 spans 14 residues. CDR1 MNHEY and CDR2 SMNVEV come from the germline V gene (reference sequence). V gave up 8 bases and J gave up 0 bases, with 14 bases separating them. The CDR3 nucleotides are TGTGCCAGCTTGAGTTCTGCGGCCTCCTACGAGCAGTACTTC. Residues: CASLSSAASYEQYF.

The chain has TRBV27 and TRBJ2-1, with TRBD2 matching 12 bases. With V trimmed by 2 bases and J by 7 bases, 6 bases remained unmatched. Germline V CDR1 and CDR2: MNHEY, SMNVEV (reference sequence). The CDR3 is made up of 16 amino acids. CDR3 protein: CASSLPHGLAGNEQFF. As DNA, the CDR3 is TGTGCCAGCAGTTTACCCCACGGACTAGCGGGAAATGAGCAGTTCTTC.

This clone is a singleton in its sample. The CDR3 DNA is TGTGCCAGCAGTCCCGCCCGGGAGATGGATGAGCAGTTCTTC. It is translated as CASSPAREMDEQFF. This sequence joins TRBV6-6 and TRBJ2-1, with a weak D call TRBD2 (6 bases). This CDR3 spans 14 amino acids. Germline CDR1 MNHNY, CDR2 SVGAGI (reference sequence). V dropped 5 bases and J dropped 8 bases, with 16 bases sitting between them.

V is TRBV10-2 and J is TRBJ1-1; tentative D call: TRBD1 (5 bases). From germline, CDR1 is WSHSY and CDR2 SAAADI. V gave up 4 bases and J gave up 7 bases, with 7 bases separating them. The length of the CDR3 is 11 residues. The CDR3 DNA is TGCGCCAGCAGTGGACAGTTTGAAGCTTTCTTT. Residues: CASSGQFEAFF.

This clone showed up just once. The chain is built from TRBV7-9 and TRBJ2-2; 13 nucleotides align to TRBD2. The V segment lost 3 bases and the J segment 5 bases; nucleotides outside the gene matches: 6. CDR1 and CDR2 from the germline V gene are SEHNR and FQNEAQ (reference sequence). The CDR3 length is 17 residues. CDR3 sequence (DNA): TGTGCCAGCAGCTTGGAAGGACTAGCGGGAGAAACCGGGGAGCTGTTTTTT. It yields the protein CASSLEGLAGETGELFF.

This rearrangement joins TRBV28 to TRBJ1-2; D is undetermined. Germline CDR1 is MDHEN and CDR2 is SYDVKM. V was cut by 1 base and J by 4 bases, with 13 bases left in between. CDR3 length: 15 residues. The CDR3 loop is CASSLSVERSYGYTF. In DNA form, the CDR3 reads TGTGCCAGCAGTTTATCGGTGGAGAGGAGCTATGGCTACACCTTC.

This chain connects TRBV5-1 to TRBJ2-1; 11 bases line up with TRBD2. The junction had 8 bases not matched to a gene; V was cut back by 0 bases and J by 12 bases. The CDR3 extends over 15 amino acids. Germline V gives CDR1 SGHRS, CDR2 YFSETQ. CDR3 region: CASSLEGLADLGQFF. The CDR3 nucleotides are TGCGCCAGCAGCTTGGAGGGACTAGCGGATCTTGGGCAGTTCTTC.

The V gene is TRBV5-1, the J gene TRBJ2-7; a possible D gene is TRBD2 (6 bases). Germline V gene sequence: CDR1 SGHRS, CDR2 YFSETQ. Trimming took 7 bases from V and 0 from J, leaving 14 bases between them. This CDR3 spans 14 amino acids. DNA for the CDR3: TGCGCCAGCGAGCCGGGACTCCACTCCTACGAGCAGTACTTC. Its protein is CASEPGLHSYEQYF.

The chain combines TRBV19 with TRBJ1-5, with a weak D call TRBD1 (5 bases). Trimming left V 2 bases short and J 6 bases short, with 17 bases between. The CDR3 sequence is 16 residues long. The germline gives CDR1 LNHDA, CDR2 SQIVND (reference sequence). The CDR3 loop reads CASSIQAPAGPQPQHF. For the CDR3, the DNA is TGTGCCAGTAGTATACAGGCCCCGGCAGGGCCTCAGCCCCAGCATTTT.

This chain uses TRBV28 with TRBJ2-7, with D maybe TRBD1 (5 bases). V lost 1 base and J lost 3, with 10 bases in between. The germline gives CDR1 MDHEN, CDR2 SYDVKM. The CDR3 runs 14 residues. The CDR3 nucleotides read TGTGCCAGCAGTTTATTCTCCCAGGGCTACGAGCAGTACTTC. Its protein product is CASSLFSQGYEQYF.

Only one count was recorded for this clone. V is TRBV10-3 and J is TRBJ1-2, with 10 bases fitting TRBD1. Germline V gene sequence: CDR1 ENHRY, CDR2 SYGVKD. The length of the CDR3 is 15 residues. J lost 5 bases, V lost 5 bases, and 8 bases had no gene match. The CDR3 region has the DNA TGTGCCATCAGTCCGGGACAGGGGAGCATTTATGGCTACACCTTC. It yields the protein CAISPGQGSIYGYTF.

This clone was observed once. The chain employs TRBV9 and TRBJ2-2; D unclear. This CDR3 is 17 amino acids long. Trimming stripped 1 base from V and 7 bases from J, with 20 bases between. Germline values: CDR1 SGDLS, CDR2 YYNGEE. The CDR3 region has the DNA TGTGCCAGCAGCGTACAAAAGGCAGGAACTTTTGGCGGGGAGCTGTTTTTT. Translating it yields CASSVQKAGTFGGELFF.

V and J are TRBV6-5 and TRBJ2-3; D is undetermined. This CDR3 spans 14 amino acids. Germline loops: CDR1 MNHEY, CDR2 SVGAGI. V was shortened by 3 bases and J by 2 bases, with 9 bases between the two germline ends. The CDR3 DNA reads as TGTGCCAGCAGTTATGCAAGCCTCACAGATACGCAGTATTTT. Protein sequence: CASSYASLTDTQYF.

V and J are TRBV6-5 and TRBJ1-2; tentatively, D is TRBD1 (6 bases). V was shortened by 2 bases and J by 5 bases, with 9 bases between the two germline ends. The length of the CDR3 is 13 residues. Germline V gene lookup returns CDR1 MNHEY and CDR2 SVGAGI. The CDR3 coding sequence is TGTGCCAGCAGTTACAGGGGGGGGTATGGCTACACCTTC. It codes for CASSYRGGYGYTF.

The chain links TRBV28 to TRBJ2-7; a weak D match, TRBD2 (6 bases). The germline V gene encodes CDR1 MDHEN and CDR2 SYDVKM. The CDR3 contains 17 residues. V lost 5 bases and J lost 4, with 24 bases in between. The CDR3 loop is CASSTTLLGGGFYEQYF. CDR3 sequence (DNA): TGTGCCAGCAGTACGACCCTACTTGGGGGAGGTTTTTACGAGCAGTACTTC.

The rearrangement links TRBV27 to TRBJ1-4, with D tentatively TRBD1 (5 bases). This CDR3 has 14 amino acids. Between the trimmed V and J ends, which lost 6 bases and 5 bases, there was a span of 13 bases. The germline gives CDR1 MNHEY, CDR2 SMNVEV (reference sequence). The CDR3 loop is CASRRGEANEKLFF. CDR3 DNA: TGTGCCAGCAGGCGGGGGGAGGCGAATGAAAAACTGTTTTTT.

The chain is built from TRBV27 and TRBJ2-3; 9 nucleotides line up with TRBD1. CDR1 is MNHEY, CDR2 SMNVEV, per germline (reference sequence). This CDR3 spans 16 amino acids. V dropped 3 bases and J dropped 10; count of bases not matched to a gene: 14. The CDR3 DNA sequence: TGTGCCAGCAGTTTGCCCCCCGGGACAGGGCTTCGCGCGCAGTATTTT. This translates into CASSLPPGTGLRAQYF.

The chain carries TRBV7-2 and TRBJ2-7; 13 positions agree with TRBD2. The CDR3 is 16 residues long. Per germline, CDR1 SGHTA and CDR2 FQGNSA. Trimming removed 5 bases from V and 3 bases from J; junction bases left unmatched: 7. The DNA for the CDR3 is TGTGCCAGCAGCCCCCTAGGACTAGCGGGAGTCTACGAGCAGTACTTC. It codes for CASSPLGLAGVYEQYF.

The J gene is TRBJ2-5, the V gene TRBV5-4; D perhaps matches TRBD1 (6 bases). The germline V gene encodes CDR1 SGHNT and CDR2 YYREEE (reference sequence). The CDR3 length is 14 residues. V was trimmed by 4 bases and J by 4 bases, leaving 14 bases between them. The CDR3 bases are TGTGCCAGCAGCCTAGACAGGTGGGGAGAGACCCAGTACTTC. This gives the protein CASSLDRWGETQYF. The variable domain in full, completed from reference TRBV5-4 and TRBJ2-5, reads ETGVTQSPTHLIKTRGQQVTLRCSSQSGHNTVSWYQQALGQGPQFIFQYYREEENGRGNFPPRFSGLQFPNYSSELNVNALELDDSALYLCASSLDRWGETQYFGPGTRLLVL.

The chain is built from TRBV9 and TRBJ2-1, with TRBD1 identical over 9 bases. Germline V gene sequence: CDR1 SGDLS, CDR2 YYNGEE. J was trimmed by 3 bases and V by 7 bases; bases with no gene match: 8. The CDR3 contains 15 residues. In DNA form, the CDR3 reads TGTGCCAGCTCGACTCGGGACAGGGTCTACAATGAGCAGTTCTTC. Translation: CASSTRDRVYNEQFF.

The chain joins TRBV13 to TRBJ2-1; 7 bases agree with TRBD2. The V segment lost 3 bases and the J segment 8 bases; nucleotides outside the gene matches: 7. The CDR3 loop spans 14 amino acids. CDR1 and CDR2 (germline): PRHDT, FYEKMQ (reference sequence). The CDR3 region is CASSLGGSIYEQFF. DNA of the CDR3: TGTGCCAGCAGCTTGGGCGGGAGTATCTATGAGCAGTTCTTC. Together with reference TRBV13 and TRBJ2-1, the CDR3 gives the full variable domain: AAGVIQSPRHLIKEKRETATLKCYPIPRHDTVYWYQQGPGQDPQFLISFYEKMQSDKGSIPDRFSAQQFSDYHSELNMSSLELGDSALYFCASSLGGSIYEQFFGPGTRLTVL.